These 2 T cell receptor beta chains share one sample of origin, sequenced in a study of regulatory T cells in long-lasting Graves disease. As to time point: newly diagnosed GD, antithyroid drugs for less than 3 months. From PBMCs, RNA was extracted and then used to make the TCR library. According to the study, TCR beta libraries were built with iRepertoire HTBI primers and CDR3-region Arm-PCR. TCRdb ran MiXCR on the multiplex PCR reads and lists one entry per CDR3 protein. This table holds 400,000 to 500,000 distinct CDR3 sequences, 14% to 15% found once. The same sample was also studied in work on T cells in Graves' hyperthyroidism and ophthalmopathy.

This material consisted of peripheral blood mononuclear cells (PBMCs), taken at new diagnosis, from a patient treated with antithyroid drugs. Every receptor here comes from a woman in her thirties with Graves disease.

This clonotype was counted at least ten times. The chain has TRBV11-2 and TRBJ2-7; weak D call: TRBD1 (6 bases). The CDR3 length is 13 residues. V lost 4 bases, J lost 4 bases, and 11 bases lay in between. From germline, CDR1 is SGHAT and CDR2 FQNNGV. The DNA of the CDR3 is TGTGCCAGCAGCTACGGGACACTTTACGAGCAGTACTTC. Translating gives CASSYGTLYEQYF.

The V call is TRBV10-3, the J call TRBJ2-3; D is uncertain. Trimming shortened V by 2 bases and J by 0 bases, and 9 bases separated the two germline ends. Germline V lookup: CDR1 ENHRY, CDR2 SYGVKD. This CDR3 is built from 15 residues. The CDR3 DNA is TGTGCCATCAGTGAGGCCGGAACAAGCACAGATACGCAGTATTTT. This codes for CAISEAGTSTDTQYF.